This T cell receptor beta chain stems from a study of T cell repertoires in cytomegalovirus infection. Overall study: Shared public TCR beta signatures pointed to both CMV infection and a matching HLA type. Study-level findings and limits: The response measured ex vivo was dominated by TCR beta clonotypes (HLA-C-restricted and CMV-specific).

TCRdb re-called the reads through MiXCR, storing one row per CDR3 protein. The sample holds 680,000 or so distinct CDR3 sequences, 35% to 45% seen once. This CDR3 comprises 16 residues. Germline V CDR1 and CDR2: DFQATT, SNEGSKA (reference sequence). V lost 6 bases, J lost 1 base, and 12 bases stayed unmatched. As concerns this clonotype: Its antigen is still unknown.

The gene calls are TRBV20-1 and TRBJ2-4; the match to TRBD2 covers 7 bases. The source of this sequence is a human donor in good health (CMV status not recorded). Some clones in this sample may be carry-over from other donors' samples. The sequenced sample was PBMCs. The CDR3 region has the DNA TGCAGTGCCCCGGAGGTGCGGGGGAGGGCCAAAAACATTCAGTACTTC. This gives the protein CSAPEVRGRAKNIQYF.